This TCR beta chain was captured by sequencing in a study of blood T cell repertoires in COVID-19. Study-wide background: COVID-19 samples collected from the United States, Italy and Spain covered acute and convalescent phases. PBMCs, B-cell-depleted T cells, or T cells were the source of the cDNA or gDNA that made up the material.

This CDR3 spans 16 amino acids. Germline loops: CDR1 GTSNPN, CDR2 SVGIG (reference sequence). V lost 2 bases to trimming and J lost 5 bases; unmatched junction nucleotides: 9. In the authors' methods: Nucleated cell counts were estimated from reference gene primer amplification. The method was immunoSEQ multiplex PCR; TCRdb's version includes in-frame clones alone and lacks a portion of them. D and trimming were read from the DNA, whereas the V and J calls and clone size are those reported in that table. The repertoire consists of 55,000 to 95,000 clones, with around four fifths occurring once and the leading ten covering 1.8%.

The sequence was obtained from a woman in her sixties or seventies with acute or convalescent COVID-19. Sequencing used peripheral blood. The chain couples TRBV30 to TRBJ2-1, with 10 positions matching TRBD2. The DNA for the CDR3 is TGTGCCTGGAGTAAACTTCTAGCGGGAGCCAACAATGAGCAGTTCTTC. As protein: CAWSKLLAGANNEQFF.